This T cell receptor (beta chain) was sequenced in a study of blood T cell repertoires in COVID-19. As for the study in general: PBMCs, B-cell-depleted T cells, or T cells provided the cDNA or gDNA that made up the material.

Recruited during active infection, patients (from Seattle) were subsequently followed longitudinally. Per the authors' pipeline: By means of reference gene primer amplification, nucleated cell counts were estimated. Repertoires were generated with immunoSEQ multiplex PCR, while TCRdb's copy carries only in-frame clones and drops some. The V and J calls and clone size were taken over from that table, and D and trimming were inferred from the DNA. Among around 190,000 clones listed, around four fifths were seen once. The CDR3 sequence is 13 residues long. Germline-derived CDR1 and CDR2 are SGHKS and YYEKEE (reference sequence). After removal of 2 bases from V and 4 bases from J, the junction contained 3 bases not matched to a gene.

The rearrangement joins TRBV5-5 to TRBJ2-7; TRBD1 matches at 7 bases. This receptor was taken from a woman in her 70s with COVID-19, enrolled during active disease. Sequencing was done on a sample of peripheral blood. The CDR3: CASSFGQAYEQYF. DNA of the CDR3: TGTGCCAGCAGCTTCGGACAGGCTTACGAGCAGTACTTC.